This T cell receptor (beta chain) was captured in a study of metastatic and nonmetastatic thyroid tumors. Patients underwent thyroid surgery, and none had received any treatment before it. Germline V gene sequence: CDR1 KGHSH, CDR2 LQKENI. The ends lost 3 bases at V and 4 bases at J; junction bases unmatched: 6. The CDR3 has 15 amino acids. With MiXCR, TCRdb reprocessed the PCR reads. The sample lists about 43,000 clones, roughly 24% occurring once. Study-wide results and limits: As reported, TCR beta diversity in blood and tumor was significantly higher in malignant thyroid tumors than in benign nodules.

This clone was seen more than once but under ten times. Its target is not known. The source of this sequence is a female donor with papillary thyroid cancer or a benign thyroid nodule (not recorded which). Some clones in this sample may be carry-over from other donors' samples. The sequenced material came from tumor tissue. This chain joins TRBV18 and TRBJ1-2; 9 positions match TRBD1. As DNA, the CDR3 is TGTGCCAGCTCACCGGGGGGACAGGGACGCTATGGCTACACCTTC. Translation: CASSPGGQGRYGYTF.